This TCR beta chain was found in a study of blood T cells in healthy people across ages. The CDR3 is 16 amino acids. V shed 5 bases, J shed 8 bases, and the junction held 13 bases outside the gene matches. CDR1 is SEHNR and CDR2 is FQNEAQ in the germline V gene (reference sequence). With a J-beta primer mix and a sample-barcoded 5' primer, a second PCR ran about 6 to 11 cycles. TCRdb ran MiXCR on the 5' RACE reads and lists one entry per CDR3 protein. The repertoire holds 800,000 to 1,000,000 distinct CDR3 sequences, with 40% to 60% as singletons. This clonotype has a handful of counts. This receptor was taken from a young man in good health. Sequencing used blood. V is TRBV7-9 and J is TRBJ2-1, with TRBD2 matching 9 bases. CDR3 loop: CASSPVGSSGDHEQFF. CDR3 coding DNA: TGTGCCAGCAGCCCCGTCGGTTCTAGCGGGGACCATGAGCAGTTCTTC.